Described below is a single T cell receptor beta chain sequence and its context. Antigen: not known. Method: immunoSEQ multiplex PCR; TCRdb's copy keeps in-frame clones and lacks some. In the table there are roughly 73,000 clones, around four fifths of which are singletons. The CDR3 spans 13 residues. Germline values: CDR1 LGHNA, CDR2 YNFKEQ. Trimming took off 3 bases at V and 8 bases at J, with 11 bases between the two ends. The data stem from a study of T cell repertoires and HLA-DP antigens. This chain uses TRBV4-2 with TRBJ2-1; D ambiguous. Sequenced sample: CD4+ T cells from PBMCs. The clonotype was recovered from a man between 60 and 75 years old in good health and CMV-seronegative. CDR3 coding DNA: TGTGCCAGCAGCCAGCTTCTAAGGGATGAGCAGTTCTTC. Translating it yields CASSQLLRDEQFF.